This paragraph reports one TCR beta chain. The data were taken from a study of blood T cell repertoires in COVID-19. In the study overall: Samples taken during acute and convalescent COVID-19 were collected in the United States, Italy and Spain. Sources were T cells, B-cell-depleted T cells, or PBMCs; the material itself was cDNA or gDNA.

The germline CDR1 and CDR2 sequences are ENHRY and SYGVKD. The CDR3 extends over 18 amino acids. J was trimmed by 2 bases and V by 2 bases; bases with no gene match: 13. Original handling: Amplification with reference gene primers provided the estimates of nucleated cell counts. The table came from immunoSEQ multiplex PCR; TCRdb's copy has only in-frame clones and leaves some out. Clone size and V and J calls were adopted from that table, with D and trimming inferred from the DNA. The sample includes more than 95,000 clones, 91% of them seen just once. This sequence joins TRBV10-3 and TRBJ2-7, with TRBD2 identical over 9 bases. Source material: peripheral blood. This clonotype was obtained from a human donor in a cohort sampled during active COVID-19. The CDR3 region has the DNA TGTGCCATCAGTGAGCCGCTTCACTCACTAGCGGGCCCCTACGAGCAGTACTTC. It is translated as CAISEPLHSLAGPYEQYF.